This T cell receptor (beta chain) was sequenced in a study of monozygotic twins with inflammatory bowel disease. Donors gave 2.5 ml of blood apiece. Comments on this clonotype: Its antigen remains unidentified.

No DNA is given; TCRdb re-called the 5' RACE reads and lists each CDR3 protein once. The sample totals roughly 150,000 distinct CDR3 sequences. Study outcomes and limitations: Telling apart the different T cell subtypes was not possible. Other individuals had fewer clonotypes in common with IBD patients than with healthy twins, especially with disease activity.

Germline loops: CDR1 SGHVS, CDR2 FNYEAQ. The CDR3 has 17 amino acids. The receptor was derived from a human donor with ulcerative colitis or Crohn's disease, or a healthy co-twin of an affected twin (not recorded which). Sequenced: blood. The chain couples TRBV7-6 to TRBJ2-1; TCRdb selects TRBD1, and the lack of DNA leaves this call unchecked. This chain's CDR3 is CASSLVVTGFGYNEQFF.